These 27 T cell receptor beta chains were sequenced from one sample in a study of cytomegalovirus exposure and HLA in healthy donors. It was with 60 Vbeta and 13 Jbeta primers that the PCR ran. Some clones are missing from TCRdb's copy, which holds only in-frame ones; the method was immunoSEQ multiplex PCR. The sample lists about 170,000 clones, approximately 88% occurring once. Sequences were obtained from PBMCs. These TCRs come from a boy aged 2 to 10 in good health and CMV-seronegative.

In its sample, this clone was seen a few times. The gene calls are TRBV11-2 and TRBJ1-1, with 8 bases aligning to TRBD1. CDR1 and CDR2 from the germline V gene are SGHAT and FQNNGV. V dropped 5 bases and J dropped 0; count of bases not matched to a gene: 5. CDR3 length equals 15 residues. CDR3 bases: TGTGCCAGCAGCCGCGGACAGGGAATGAACACTGAAGCTTTCTTT. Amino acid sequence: CASSRGQGMNTEAFF.

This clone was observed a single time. DNA of the CDR3: TGTGCCAGCAGCTTACCCAGCGCTAGCACAGATACGCAGTATTTT. This encodes CASSLPSASTDTQYF. This rearrangement joins TRBV7-9 to TRBJ2-3; D call uncertain. Germline V gene lookup returns CDR1 SEHNR and CDR2 FQNEAQ (reference sequence). This CDR3 contains 15 residues. V was pared by 2 bases and J by 0 bases, with 9 bases between.

CDR3 in DNA: TGTGCCAGCAGCTCGATCCCGACAGGCTCCTACGAGCAGTACTTC. Translation: CASSSIPTGSYEQYF. The rearrangement uses TRBV11-2 and TRBJ2-7; D perhaps matches TRBD1 (6 bases). The CDR3 has 15 amino acids. Germline CDR1 SGHAT, CDR2 FQNNGV. V lost 4 bases to trimming and J lost 0 bases, with 13 bases between them.

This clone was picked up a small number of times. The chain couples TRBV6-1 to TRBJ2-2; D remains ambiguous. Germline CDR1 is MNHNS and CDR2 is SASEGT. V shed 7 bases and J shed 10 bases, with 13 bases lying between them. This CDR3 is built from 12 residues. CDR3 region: CASTYEQAELFF. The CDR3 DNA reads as TGTGCCAGCACCTACGAGCAGGCGGAGCTGTTTTTT.

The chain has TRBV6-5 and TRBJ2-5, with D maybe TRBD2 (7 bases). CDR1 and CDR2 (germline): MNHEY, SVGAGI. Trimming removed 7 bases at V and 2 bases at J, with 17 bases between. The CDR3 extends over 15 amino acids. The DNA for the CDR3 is TGTGCCAGCACAAATACGGGGGGCCCTCAAGAGACCCAGTACTTC. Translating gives CASTNTGGPQETQYF.

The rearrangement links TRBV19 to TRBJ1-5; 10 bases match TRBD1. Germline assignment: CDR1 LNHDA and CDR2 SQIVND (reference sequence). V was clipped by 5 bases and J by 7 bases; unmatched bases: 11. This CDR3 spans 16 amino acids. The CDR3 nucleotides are TGTGCCAGTAGTCTCGGGGGACAGGGGAAAGGCCAGCCCCAGCATTTT. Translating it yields CASSLGGQGKGQPQHF.

CDR3: CATGTGDSYEQYF. The CDR3 DNA reads as TGTGCCACGGGGACTGGGGACTCCTACGAGCAGTACTTC. The chain joins TRBV6-1 to TRBJ2-7; D may be TRBD2 (6 bases). V shed 10 bases and J shed 0 bases, with 13 bases lying between them. Germline CDR1 and CDR2: MNHNS and SASEGT. There are 13 residues in the CDR3.

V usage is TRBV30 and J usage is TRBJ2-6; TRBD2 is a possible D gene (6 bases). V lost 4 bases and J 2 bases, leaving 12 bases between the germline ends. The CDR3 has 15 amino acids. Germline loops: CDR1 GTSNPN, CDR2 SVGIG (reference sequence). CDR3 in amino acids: CAWISGLTGANVLTF. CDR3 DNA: TGTGCCTGGATATCCGGACTAACTGGGGCCAACGTCCTGACTTTC.

For the CDR3, the DNA is TGTGCCAGCAGTTTCGGACTAGCGGGAAGTAACGAGCAGTACTTC. Residues: CASSFGLAGSNEQYF. J is TRBJ2-7 and V is TRBV28; 12 positions match TRBD2. The CDR3 is 15 amino acids. Germline CDR1 reads MDHEN; CDR2 reads SYDVKM. Trimming at V came to 3 bases and at J to 5 bases, leaving 5 bases not matched to a gene.

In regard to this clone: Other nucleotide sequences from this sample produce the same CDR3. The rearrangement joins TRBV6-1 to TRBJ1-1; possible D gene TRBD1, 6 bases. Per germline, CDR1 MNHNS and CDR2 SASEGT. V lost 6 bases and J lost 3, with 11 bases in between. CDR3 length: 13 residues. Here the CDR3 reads CASSQGRDTEAFF. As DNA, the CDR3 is TGTGCCAGCAGCCAGGGGCGTGACACTGAAGCTTTCTTT.

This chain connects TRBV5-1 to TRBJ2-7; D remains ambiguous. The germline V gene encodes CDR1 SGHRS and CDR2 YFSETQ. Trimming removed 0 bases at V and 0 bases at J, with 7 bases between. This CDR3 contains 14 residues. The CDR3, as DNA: TGCGCCAGCAGCTTGGCTGGAGCCTCCTACGAGCAGTACTTC. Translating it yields CASSLAGASYEQYF.

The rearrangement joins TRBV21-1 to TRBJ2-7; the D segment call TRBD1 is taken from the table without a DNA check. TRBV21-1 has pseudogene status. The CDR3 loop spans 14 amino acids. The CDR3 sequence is CASSINTEAYEQYV. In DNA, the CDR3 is TGTGCCAGCAGCATAAACACAGAAGCCTACGAGCAGTACGTC.

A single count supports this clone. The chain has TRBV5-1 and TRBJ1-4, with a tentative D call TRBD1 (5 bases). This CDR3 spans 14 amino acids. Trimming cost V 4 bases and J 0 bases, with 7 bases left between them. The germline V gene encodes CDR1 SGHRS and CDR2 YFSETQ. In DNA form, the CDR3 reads TGCGCCAGCAGCCCGACAGCAACTAATGAAAAACTGTTTTTT. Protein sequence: CASSPTATNEKLFF.

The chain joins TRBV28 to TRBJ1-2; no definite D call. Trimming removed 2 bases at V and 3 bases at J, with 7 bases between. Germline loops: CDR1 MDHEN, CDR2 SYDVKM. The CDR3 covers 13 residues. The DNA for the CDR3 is TGTGCCAGCAGTTTAGTGGGCGACTATGGCTACACCTTC. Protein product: CASSLVGDYGYTF.

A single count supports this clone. The CDR3 DNA is TGTGCCAGCAGTGGCCGGGGACTAGCGGAGCGGGATACGCAGTATTTT. This sequence encodes CASSGRGLAERDTQYF. The V and J genes are TRBV2 and TRBJ2-3; 11 nucleotides align to TRBD2. Losses at the gene ends were 4 bases for V and 6 bases for J; bases not matched to a gene: 9. This CDR3 comprises 16 residues. The V gene's germline CDR1 is SNHLY and CDR2 FYNNEI.

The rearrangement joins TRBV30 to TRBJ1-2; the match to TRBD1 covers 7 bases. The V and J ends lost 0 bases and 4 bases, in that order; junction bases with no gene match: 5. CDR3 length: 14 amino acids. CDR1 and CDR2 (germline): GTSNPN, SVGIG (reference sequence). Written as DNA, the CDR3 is TGTGCCTGGAGTGTATTAGGGGGCGGCTATGGCTACACCTTC. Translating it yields CAWSVLGGGYGYTF.

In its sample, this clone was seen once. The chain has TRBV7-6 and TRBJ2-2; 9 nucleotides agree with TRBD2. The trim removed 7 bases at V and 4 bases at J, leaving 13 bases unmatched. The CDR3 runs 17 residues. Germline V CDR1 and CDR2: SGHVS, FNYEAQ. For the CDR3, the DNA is TGTGCCAGCACAAGGCGGGAGGGCCCGCGAGGCACCGGGGAGCTGTTTTTT. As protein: CASTRREGPRGTGELFF. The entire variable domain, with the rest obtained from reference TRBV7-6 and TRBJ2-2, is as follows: GAGVSQSPRYKVTKRGQDVALRCDPISGHVSLYWYRQALGQGPEFLTYFNYEAQQDKSGLPNDRFSAERPEGSISTLTIQRTEQRDSAMYRCASTRREGPRGTGELFFGEGSRLTVL.

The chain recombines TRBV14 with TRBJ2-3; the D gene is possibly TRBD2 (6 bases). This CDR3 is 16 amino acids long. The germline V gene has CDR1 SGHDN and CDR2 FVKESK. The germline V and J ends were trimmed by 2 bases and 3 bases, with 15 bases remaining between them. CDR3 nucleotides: TGTGCCAGCAGCCAATTGCGGGGTAGGCTAACAGATACGCAGTATTTT. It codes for CASSQLRGRLTDTQYF.

CDR3 bases: TGTGCCAGCAGGGGTGAACAGGGCTCACCCCTCCACTTT. This gives the protein CASRGEQGSPLHF. The rearrangement uses TRBV2 and TRBJ1-6; D might be TRBD1 (6 bases). The CDR3 runs to 13 residues. V dropped 6 bases and J dropped 10 bases, with 13 bases sitting between them. The germline CDR1 and CDR2 sequences are SNHLY and FYNNEI.

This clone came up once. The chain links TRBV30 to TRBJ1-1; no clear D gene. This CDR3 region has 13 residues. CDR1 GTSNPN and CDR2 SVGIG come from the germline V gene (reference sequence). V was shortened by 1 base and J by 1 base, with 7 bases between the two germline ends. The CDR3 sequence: CAWSGAGNTEAFF. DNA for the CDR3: TGTGCCTGGAGTGGGGCGGGGAACACTGAAGCTTTCTTT.

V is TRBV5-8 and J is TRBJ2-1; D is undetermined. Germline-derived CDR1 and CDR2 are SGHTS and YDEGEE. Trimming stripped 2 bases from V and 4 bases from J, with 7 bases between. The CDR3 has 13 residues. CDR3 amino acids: CASSFSRYNEQFF. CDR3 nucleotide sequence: TGTGCCAGCAGCTTTTCGAGATACAATGAGCAGTTCTTC.

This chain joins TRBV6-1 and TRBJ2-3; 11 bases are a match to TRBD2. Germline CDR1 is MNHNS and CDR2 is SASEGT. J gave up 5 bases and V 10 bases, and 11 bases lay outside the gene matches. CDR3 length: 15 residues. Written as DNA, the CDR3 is TGTGCCACGGGATCTAGCGGGGGGCTTGGAGATACGCAGTATTTT. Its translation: CATGSSGGLGDTQYF.

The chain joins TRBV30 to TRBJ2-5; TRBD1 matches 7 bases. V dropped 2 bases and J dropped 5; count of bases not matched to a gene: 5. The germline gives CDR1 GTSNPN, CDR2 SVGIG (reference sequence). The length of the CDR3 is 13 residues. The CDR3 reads CAWSTIRGETQYF. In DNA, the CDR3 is TGTGCCTGGAGTACCATCAGGGGGGAGACCCAGTACTTC.

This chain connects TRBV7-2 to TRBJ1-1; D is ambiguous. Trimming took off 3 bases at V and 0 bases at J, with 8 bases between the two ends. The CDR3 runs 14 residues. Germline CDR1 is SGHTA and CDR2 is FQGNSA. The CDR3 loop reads CASSLYRLNTEAFF. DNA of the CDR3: TGTGCCAGCAGCTTGTACAGATTGAACACTGAAGCTTTCTTT.

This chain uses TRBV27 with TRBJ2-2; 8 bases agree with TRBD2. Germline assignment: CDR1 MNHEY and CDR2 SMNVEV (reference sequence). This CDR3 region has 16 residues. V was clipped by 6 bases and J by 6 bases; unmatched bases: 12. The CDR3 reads CASRAPGLVGSGELFF. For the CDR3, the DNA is TGTGCCAGCAGGGCTCCGGGACTAGTCGGTTCCGGGGAGCTGTTTTTT.

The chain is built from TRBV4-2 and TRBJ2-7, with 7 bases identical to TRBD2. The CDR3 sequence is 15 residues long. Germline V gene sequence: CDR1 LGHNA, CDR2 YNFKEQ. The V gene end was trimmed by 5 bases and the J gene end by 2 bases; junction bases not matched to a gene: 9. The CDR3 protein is CASSGPLAGTYEQYF. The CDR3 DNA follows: TGTGCCAGCAGCGGCCCGTTAGCGGGTACCTACGAGCAGTACTTC.

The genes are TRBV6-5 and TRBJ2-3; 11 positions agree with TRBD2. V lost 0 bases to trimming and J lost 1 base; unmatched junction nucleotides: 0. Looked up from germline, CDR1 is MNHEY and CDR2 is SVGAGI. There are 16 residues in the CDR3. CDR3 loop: CASSYSLAGGTDTQYF. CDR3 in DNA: TGTGCCAGCAGTTACTCACTAGCGGGAGGCACAGATACGCAGTATTTT.